The next 25 T cell receptor beta chains were all read from a single sample in a study of shared clonotypes between healthy human individuals. Sequencing was performed with immunoSEQ multiplex PCR; in TCRdb, only in-frame clones are kept and a portion is missing. The table records about 330,000 clones, approximately 74% of them present only once. Specimen: memory CD4+ T cells sorted from blood. Regarding subset: CD45RA-negative fraction. The source is a man aged 25 to 45 in good health.

The count of this clone is one. V is TRBV28 and J is TRBJ2-7, with TRBD1 identical over 7 bases. V was clipped by 8 bases and J by 2 bases; unmatched bases: 12. CDR1 is MDHEN, CDR2 SYDVKM, per germline. The CDR3 runs to 15 residues. CDR3 amino acids: CASRETDRLTYEQYF. The CDR3 DNA sequence: TGTGCCAGCCGAGAGACGGACAGGTTGACCTACGAGCAGTACTTC.

This chain joins TRBV5-1 and TRBJ2-4; no clear D. The CDR3 consists of 13 residues. The germline V and J ends were trimmed by 0 bases and 9 bases, with 10 bases remaining between them. Germline values: CDR1 SGHRS, CDR2 YFSETQ. The CDR3 DNA sequence: TGCGCCAGCAGCTTGGATTCCCATGGCATTCAGTACTTC. This gives the protein CASSLDSHGIQYF.

V gene TRBV6-5 combines with J gene TRBJ2-7, with a possible D match to TRBD1 (6 bases). Germline CDR1 reads MNHEY; CDR2 reads SVGAGI. Trimming shortened V by 2 bases and J by 5 bases, and 16 bases separated the two germline ends. This CDR3 region has 15 residues. The CDR3 DNA sequence: TGTGCCAGCAGTTACGGGACAAGGTTGTTTGACGAGCAGTACTTC. Translated: CASSYGTRLFDEQYF.

The rearrangement links TRBV10-3 to TRBJ1-1, with D tentatively TRBD1 (5 bases). Trimming stripped 6 bases from V and 6 bases from J, with 17 bases between. Germline assignment: CDR1 ENHRY and CDR2 SYGVKD. The CDR3 is 14 residues long. CDR3 sequence: CAISEQVRGSEAFF. The CDR3 coding sequence is TGTGCCATCAGCGAACAGGTCCGGGGTTCTGAAGCTTTCTTT.

This clone was picked up one time. The same CDR3 is also encoded by other DNA sequences in this sample. The chain uses TRBV18 and TRBJ2-3; D call uncertain. V dropped 4 bases and J dropped 0 bases, with 2 bases sitting between them. CDR1 is KGHSH, CDR2 LQKENI, per germline. The length of the CDR3 is 12 residues. DNA of the CDR3: TGTGCCAGCTCACAAAGCACAGATACGCAGTATTTT. The encoded protein is CASSQSTDTQYF.

The CDR3 spells CASSLLVGRDEQYF. The CDR3, as DNA: TGTGCCAGCAGCTTATTAGTAGGGCGCGACGAGCAGTACTTC. The chain links TRBV5-6 to TRBJ2-7, with unresolved D. Trimming took off 2 bases at V and 5 bases at J, with 14 bases between the two ends. The germline V gene has CDR1 SGHDT and CDR2 YYEEEE. The CDR3 extends over 14 amino acids.

This chain uses TRBV10-3 with TRBJ2-5, with TRBD2 matching 13 bases. The CDR3 contains 16 residues. Losses at the gene ends were 11 bases for V and 0 bases for J; bases not matched to a gene: 9. Per germline, CDR1 ENHRY and CDR2 SYGVKD. CDR3 coding DNA: TGTGCCTCGGGTGGGACTAGCGGGAATAACCAAGAGACCCAGTACTTC. This sequence encodes CASGGTSGNNQETQYF.

This chain links TRBV1 with TRBJ2-1; TRBD2 is the table's D call and was not checked against the DNA. TRBV1 is given as a pseudogene. The CDR3 totals 15 residues. CDR3 region: CTSNHLAEAKNEQFF. CDR3 nucleotides: TGCACCAGCAATCACCTAGCGGAAGCTAAGAATGAGCAGTTCTTC.

This sequence joins TRBV19 and TRBJ1-2, with 8 bases fitting TRBD1. V lost 5 bases and J lost 2; bases outside the gene matches: 19. Germline CDR1 is LNHDA and CDR2 is SQIVND (reference sequence). This CDR3 has 19 residues. The chain's CDR3 is CASSRSQGEMYLPNYGYTF. The CDR3 coding sequence is TGTGCCAGTAGTCGCTCACAGGGGGAAATGTACCTCCCCAACTATGGCTACACCTTC. The entire variable domain, with the rest obtained from reference TRBV19 and TRBJ1-2, is as follows: DGGITQSPKYLFRKEGQNVTLSCEQNLNHDAMYWYRQDPGQGLRLIYYSQIVNDFQKGDIAEGYSVSREKKESFPLTVTSAQKNPTAFYLCASSRSQGEMYLPNYGYTFGSGTRLTVV.

This chain uses TRBV29-1 with TRBJ2-1; 8 bases match TRBD2. The CDR3 runs 14 residues. Germline CDR1 reads SQVTM; CDR2 reads ANQGSEA. Unmatched junction bases numbered 8, after V lost 1 base and J lost 9 bases. The CDR3 loop is CSVEAGGPPPEQFF. CDR3 nucleotides: TGCAGCGTTGAAGCGGGAGGGCCCCCCCCTGAGCAGTTCTTC.

The gene calls are TRBV9 and TRBJ1-2; no clear D. The ends were cut back, 3 bases at V and 3 bases at J, with 9 bases in the middle. This CDR3 is built from 13 residues. Germline-derived CDR1 and CDR2 are SGDLS and YYNGEE. In DNA, the CDR3 is TGTGCCAGCAGCGCCTCAGGTCACTATGGCTACACCTTC. Its translation: CASSASGHYGYTF.

The V and J genes are TRBV11-2 and TRBJ2-7; TRBD2 matches 13 bases. CDR1 and CDR2 (germline): SGHAT, FQNNGV. V lost 5 bases, J lost 1 base, and 2 bases stayed unmatched. This CDR3 has 15 amino acids. CDR3 in DNA: TGTGCCAGCAGCCGGACTAGCGGGAGTTCCTACGAGCAGTACTTC. Translated, it gives CASSRTSGSSYEQYF.

The rearrangement joins TRBV7-2 to TRBJ2-1; 9 bases fit TRBD2. With 1 base clipped from V and 10 bases from J, the junction kept 5 bases outside the gene matches. This CDR3 is 14 amino acids long. Germline lookup yields CDR1 SGHTA and CDR2 FQGNSA. The CDR3 is CASSLDSSGIEQFF. The CDR3 region has the DNA TGTGCCAGCAGCTTAGATTCTAGCGGGATAGAGCAGTTCTTC.

The rearrangement joins TRBV7-9 to TRBJ2-5, with TRBD2 matching 9 bases. Germline CDR1 reads SEHNR; CDR2 reads FQNEAQ (reference sequence). V lost 0 bases, J lost 5 bases, and 7 bases stayed unmatched. The CDR3 extends over 16 amino acids. The CDR3 DNA is TGTGCCAGCAGCTTAGCGATAGCGGGAGACGGGGAGACCCAGTACTTC. It encodes CASSLAIAGDGETQYF.

This clone was counted between two and nine times. The chain is built from TRBV28 and TRBJ2-1; 10 bases map to TRBD2. The CDR3 covers 15 residues. Germline V lookup: CDR1 MDHEN, CDR2 SYDVKM. V gave up 7 bases and J gave up 12 bases; unmatched junction bases: 15. CDR3 protein: CASTQTGLAVYRQFF. CDR3 sequence (DNA): TGTGCCAGCACCCAGACTGGACTAGCGGTGTATAGGCAGTTCTTC.

V gene TRBV2 combines with J gene TRBJ2-7; possibly TRBD1 or TRBD2 for D (5 bases each). The length of the CDR3 is 12 residues. CDR1 is SNHLY, CDR2 FYNNEI, per germline. With 3 bases removed from V and 4 bases from J, the gap between germline ends came to 7 bases. This CDR3 is CASSEGEYEQYF. The CDR3 coding sequence is TGTGCCAGCAGTGAGGGGGAATACGAGCAGTACTTC. Supplemented by reference TRBV2 and TRBJ2-7, the full variable domain reads EPEVTQTPSHQVTQMGQEVILRCVPISNHLYFYWYRQILGQKVEFLVSFYNNEISEKSEIFDDQFSVERPDGSNFTLKIRSTKLEDSAMYFCASSEGEYEQYFGPGTRLTVT.

The chain carries TRBV10-3 and TRBJ1-2; D possibly corresponds to TRBD1 (6 bases). This CDR3 has 15 amino acids. Trimming removed 0 bases from V and 5 bases from J, with 13 bases in between. Germline V gives CDR1 ENHRY, CDR2 SYGVKD. The CDR3 DNA reads TGTGCCATCAGTGAGTCGCAGGGGCGCGTGTATGGCTACACCTTC. Encoded protein: CAISESQGRVYGYTF.

This sequence joins TRBV10-3 and TRBJ1-3, with unresolved D. V was shortened by 7 bases and J by 0 bases, with 13 bases between the two germline ends. Germline assignment: CDR1 ENHRY and CDR2 SYGVKD. The CDR3 length is 15 residues. CDR3 amino acids: CAINPQATSGNTIYF. CDR3 bases: TGTGCCATCAATCCCCAGGCCACCTCTGGAAACACCATATATTTT.

The chain links TRBV11-2 to TRBJ1-1; D uncertain. V was trimmed by 0 bases and J by 4 bases, leaving 12 bases between them. The CDR3 sequence is 15 residues long. Looked up from germline, CDR1 is SGHAT and CDR2 is FQNNGV. CDR3 region: CASSLDPVIPTEAFF. The CDR3 DNA follows: TGTGCCAGCAGCTTAGATCCAGTTATTCCCACTGAAGCTTTCTTT.

This clone was seen only once. The same CDR3 also results from other DNA sequences found in this sample. The genes are TRBV28 and TRBJ1-2; no clear D. V lost 5 bases, J lost 1 base, and 2 bases lay in between. Germline CDR1 MDHEN, CDR2 SYDVKM. The CDR3 extends over 11 amino acids. The CDR3 DNA follows: TGTGCCAGCAGTCTTAACTATGGCTACACCTTC. This encodes CASSLNYGYTF.

The V and J genes are TRBV18 and TRBJ2-7, with D possibly being TRBD1 (6 bases). The germline V and J ends were trimmed by 5 bases and 7 bases, with 21 bases remaining between them. This CDR3 comprises 15 residues. Germline-derived CDR1 and CDR2 are KGHSH and LQKENI. In DNA, the CDR3 is TGTGCCAGCTCAGTATCGACTGGGGGCCTGGGGGAGCAGTACTTC. Translation gives CASSVSTGGLGEQYF.

The CDR3 DNA is TGCGCCAGCAGCTTTTACGGGACTAGCGGCTTAGATGAGCAGTTCTTC. Translation gives CASSFYGTSGLDEQFF. This rearrangement joins TRBV5-1 to TRBJ2-1; 11 bases agree with TRBD2. The V gene end was trimmed by 2 bases and the J gene end by 8 bases; junction bases not matched to a gene: 9. This CDR3 is 16 amino acids long. The germline CDR1 and CDR2 sequences are SGHRS and YFSETQ.

This clone was found a few times. The rearrangement uses TRBV11-3 and TRBJ2-1; no firm D call. Germline V CDR1 and CDR2: SGHNT, YENEEA. The CDR3 consists of 11 residues. Trimming stripped 3 bases from V and 8 bases from J, with 5 bases between. The CDR3 is CASSFNYEQFF. In DNA form, the CDR3 reads TGTGCCAGCAGCTTCAACTATGAGCAGTTCTTC.

The chain uses TRBV18 and TRBJ1-1, with unresolved D. This CDR3 has 14 amino acids. Trimming shortened V by 3 bases and J by 6 bases, and 14 bases separated the two germline ends. The germline CDR1 and CDR2 sequences are KGHSH and LQKENI. DNA of the CDR3: TGTGCCAGCTCACCCGCCCACAAGGTCGCTGAAGCTTTCTTT. This codes for CASSPAHKVAEAFF. Complete variable domain (other parts from reference TRBV18 and TRBJ1-1): NAGVMQNPRHLVRRRGQEARLRCSPMKGHSHVYWYRQLPEEGLKFMVYLQKENIIDESGMPKERFSAEFPKEGPSILRIQQVVRGDSAAYFCASSPAHKVAEAFFGQGTRLTVV.

This clone was seen a handful of times. The chain couples TRBV7-6 to TRBJ2-3; D is undetermined. The CDR3 totals 13 residues. Germline loops: CDR1 SGHVS, CDR2 FNYEAQ. Trimming left V 3 bases short and J 4 bases short, with 8 bases between. The CDR3 here is CASSFSRADTQYF. The CDR3 bases are TGTGCCAGCAGCTTTTCTAGGGCAGATACGCAGTATTTT.